This note documents a single T cell receptor beta chain sequence. This sample was included in a study of PD-L1 blockade in urothelial cancer. The wider study: The patients' atezolizumab therapy, 1,200 mg intravenously every 3 weeks, started at some point between 2014 and 2016. The patients had undergone anywhere from 0 to 3 prior chemotherapy regimens. Once treatment had started, blood was analyzed at 3 weeks (second dose) and again at 6 weeks.

Generated by immunoSEQ multiplex PCR, the TCRdb table keeps only in-frame clones and is missing some. The data show about 45,000 clones, with 88% seen just once and less than 15% held by the top ten. The CDR3 contains 16 residues. The V gene's germline CDR1 is SGHAT and CDR2 FQNNGV. The V end lost 3 bases, the J end lost 2 bases, and 11 bases lay between the germline ends. The TCR was taken from a woman between 55 and 75 years old with urothelial cancer. J is TRBJ1-6 and V is TRBV11-2; unclear D gene. Here the sequenced sample was PBMCs, taken around atezolizumab (anti-PD-L1) treatment. CDR3 DNA: TGTGCCAGCAGCTTGGGCGGAGGCACCTATAATTCACCCCTCCACTTT. It translates to CASSLGGGTYNSPLHF.